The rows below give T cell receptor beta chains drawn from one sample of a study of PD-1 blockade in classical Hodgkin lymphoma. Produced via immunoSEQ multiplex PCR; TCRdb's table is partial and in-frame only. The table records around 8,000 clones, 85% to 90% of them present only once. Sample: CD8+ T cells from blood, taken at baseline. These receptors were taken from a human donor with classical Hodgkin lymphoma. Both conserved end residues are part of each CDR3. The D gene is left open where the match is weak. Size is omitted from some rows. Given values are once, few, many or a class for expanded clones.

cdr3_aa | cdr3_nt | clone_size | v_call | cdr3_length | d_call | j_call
CASSLKADRFLQETQYF | TGTGCCAGCAGCCTAAAGGCGGACCGCTTTCTTCAAGAGACCCAGTACTTC | NA | TRBV28 | 17 | NA | TRBJ2-5
CASSLDGTSGAAQYF | TGTGCCAGCAGCTTAGATGGGACTAGCGGAGCGGCCCAGTACTTC | NA | TRBV11-2 | 15 | TRBD2 | TRBJ2-5
CASSEALGSGNTGELFF | TGTGCCAGCAGTGAAGCGCTTGGTAGCGGGAACACCGGGGAGCTGTTTTTT | NA | TRBV6-1 | 17 | NA | TRBJ2-2
CASRGPGGFYGYTF | TGTGCCAGTAGGGGCCCCGGGGGGTTCTATGGCTACACCTTC | NA | TRBV19 | 14 | NA | TRBJ1-2
CASSQGPGGANQPQHF | TGCGCCAGCAGCCAAGGTCCGGGGGGGGCGAATCAGCCCCAGCATTTT | NA | TRBV4-1 | 16 | NA | TRBJ1-5
CASRTGDKQYF | TGTGCCAGCAGAACAGGGGACAAGCAGTACTTC | NA | TRBV6-5 | 11 | TRBD1 | TRBJ2-7
CASSISAGAIYEQYF | TGTGCCAGTAGTATAAGTGCAGGGGCGATCTACGAGCAGTACTTC | NA | TRBV19 | 15 | NA | TRBJ2-7
CASSLHHMDPSTDTQYF | TGTGCCAGCAGCCTCCACCACATGGATCCAAGCACAGATACGCAGTATTTT | NA | TRBV11-2 | 17 | NA | TRBJ2-3
CASRITSGASTDTQYF | TGTGCCAGCAGAATCACTAGCGGGGCTAGCACAGATACGCAGTATTTT | NA | TRBV28 | 16 | TRBD2 | TRBJ2-3
CASSPGTSSYNEQFF | TGTGCCAGCAGTCCCGGGACTAGCTCCTACAATGAGCAGTTCTTC | once | TRBV27 | 15 | TRBD2 | TRBJ2-1
CASKKDTDNSPLHF | TGTGCCAGCAAGAAGGACACCGATAATTCACCCCTCCACTTT | NA | TRBV6-1 | 14 | NA | TRBJ1-6
CASSLALGTGFVYTEAFF | TGCGCCAGCAGCTTGGCCCTGGGGACAGGGTTCGTCTACACTGAAGCTTTCTTT | NA | TRBV5-1 | 18 | TRBD1 | TRBJ1-1
CASSLPGNNYNEQFF | TGTGCCAGCAGTTTACCGGGGAATAACTACAATGAGCAGTTCTTC | few | TRBV28 | 15 | NA | TRBJ2-1
CASGLLAGADTQYF | TGTGCCAGCGGACTACTAGCGGGCGCAGATACGCAGTATTTT | NA | TRBV27 | 14 | TRBD2 | TRBJ2-3
CASGSTEQGPLSGYTF | TGTGCTAGTGGGTCAACCGAACAGGGGCCTTTATCTGGCTACACCTTC | NA | TRBV12-5 | 16 | TRBD1 | TRBJ1-2
CASSLTGVNVNEQFF | TGTGCCAGCAGCTTAACTGGGGTCAACGTCAATGAGCAGTTCTTC | NA | TRBV7-9 | 15 | NA | TRBJ2-1
CASSQVLPAELPYEQYF | TGCGCCAGCAGCCAAGTTCTCCCCGCTGAGTTACCGTACGAGCAGTACTTC | NA | TRBV4-1 | 17 | NA | TRBJ2-7
CASICGDRVPDTQYF | TGTGCCAGCATCTGTGGGGACAGGGTTCCAGATACGCAGTATTTT | NA | TRBV27 | 15 | TRBD1 | TRBJ2-3
CATTDTGELFF | TGTGCCACAACCGACACCGGGGAGCTGTTTTTT | once | TRBV15 | 11 | NA | TRBJ2-2
CVRSLGGGEREFTGELFF | TGTGTCAGAAGCTTAGGGGGAGGGGAGCGGGAGTTCACCGGGGAGCTGTTTTTT | NA | TRBV7-5 | 18 | NA | TRBJ2-2
CASSSGLAGLYEQYF | TGTGCCAGCAGCTCCGGTCTAGCGGGATTGTACGAGCAGTACTTC | NA | TRBV6-5 | 15 | TRBD2 | TRBJ2-7
CASGHEWNEQYF | TGCGCCAGCGGTCACGAGTGGAACGAGCAGTACTTC | NA | TRBV10-2 | 12 | NA | TRBJ2-7
CASSLVGGGSNQPQHF | TGTGCCAGCAGCTTAGTAGGCGGTGGGAGCAATCAGCCCCAGCATTTT | NA | TRBV7-9 | 16 | NA | TRBJ1-5
CAWSVGAGEETQYF | TGTGCCTGGAGTGTGGGGGCAGGGGAAGAGACCCAGTACTTC | NA | TRBV30 | 14 | NA | TRBJ2-5
CASSLGSAGGTDTQYF | TGTGCCAGCAGCTTAGGGAGCGCGGGAGGAACAGATACGCAGTATTTT | NA | TRBV11-3 | 16 | TRBD2 | TRBJ2-3
CASRIQGDYGYTF | TGTGCCAGCAGGATACAGGGAGACTATGGCTACACCTTC | NA | TRBV28 | 13 | NA | TRBJ1-2
CASTGGGGSYNEQFF | TGTGCCAGCACCGGAGGGGGGGGCTCCTACAATGAGCAGTTCTTC | NA | TRBV25-1 | 15 | NA | TRBJ2-1
CASSQEGTSGGANEQFF | TGCGCCAGCAGCCAAGAGGGCACAAGCGGGGGGGCCAATGAGCAGTTCTTC | NA | TRBV4-1 | 17 | TRBD2 | TRBJ2-1
CASSYLPLRDYEQYF | TGTGCCAGCAGTTACCTCCCTCTTAGAGACTACGAGCAGTACTTC | NA | TRBV5-8 | 15 | NA | TRBJ2-7
CASSLGPYGRTDYGYTF | TGTGCCAGCAGCTTAGGGCCTTACGGACGGACAGACTATGGCTACACCTTC | NA | TRBV11-2 | 17 | NA | TRBJ1-2
CASSESGGIWYQETQYF | TGTGCCAGCAGCGAGTCTGGCGGAATATGGTACCAAGAGACCCAGTACTTC | NA | TRBV5-5 | 17 | NA | TRBJ2-5
CASTEDRGTFYEQYF | TGTGCCAGCACCGAGGACAGGGGGACGTTCTACGAGCAGTACTTC | NA | TRBV28 | 15 | TRBD1 | TRBJ2-7
CASSDNQPQHF | TGCGCCAGCAGTGATAATCAGCCCCAGCATTTT | medium-sized | TRBV10-1 | 11 | NA | TRBJ1-5
CASSPAQSMNTEAFF | TGTGCCAGCAGCCCAGCACAGTCTATGAACACTGAAGCTTTCTTT | NA | TRBV7-9 | 15 | NA | TRBJ1-1
CAWRQKGLAGEDTQYF | TGTGCCTGGAGGCAGAAGGGACTAGCGGGAGAAGATACGCAGTATTTT | NA | TRBV30 | 16 | TRBD2 | TRBJ2-3
CASGAREEYSSTDTQYF | TGTGCCAGCGGGGCTAGAGAAGAATATTCTAGCACAGATACGCAGTATTTT | NA | TRBV2 | 17 | NA | TRBJ2-3
CASSWGGTQYF | TGTGCCAGCAGTTGGGGGGGGACCCAGTACTTC | NA | TRBV27 | 11 | TRBD2 | TRBJ2-5
CAISEPGQQETQYF | TGTGCCATCAGTGAGCCGGGACAGCAAGAGACCCAGTACTTC | NA | TRBV10-3 | 14 | TRBD1 | TRBJ2-5
CASSLTATNEKLFF | TGTGCCAGCAGCTTAACAGCAACTAATGAAAAACTGTTTTTT | NA | TRBV7-6 | 14 | NA | TRBJ1-4
CASSQERGGTGELFF | TGCGCCAGCAGCCAAGAGCGGGGCGGCACCGGGGAGCTGTTTTTT | NA | TRBV4-1 | 15 | NA | TRBJ2-2
CASSFWTGLLHEQYF | TGTGCCAGCAGCTTTTGGACAGGCCTTCTTCACGAGCAGTACTTC | once | TRBV5-6 | 15 | TRBD1 | TRBJ2-7
CASSLMTGGVEQFF | TGTGCCAGCAGCCTTATGACAGGGGGCGTTGAGCAGTTCTTC | NA | TRBV7-3 | 14 | TRBD1 | TRBJ2-1
CASRGLQEEDNSPLHF | TGTGCCAGCAGAGGTCTACAAGAAGAAGATAATTCACCCCTCCACTTT | NA | TRBV11-2 | 16 | NA | TRBJ1-6
CASSPRDRGSKNIQYF | TGTGCCAGCAGTCCCCGAGACAGAGGCTCCAAAAACATTCAGTACTTC | NA | TRBV6-6 | 16 | NA | TRBJ2-4
CASSPERGSLYNEQFF | TGTGCCAGCTCACCGGAGCGGGGGTCCTTATACAATGAGCAGTTCTTC | NA | TRBV18 | 16 | TRBD2 | TRBJ2-1
CASSLRVVGTGELFF | TGTGCCAGCAGCTTACGCGTTGTAGGTACCGGGGAGCTGTTTTTT | NA | TRBV7-9 | 15 | NA | TRBJ2-2
CASTPSTGGNTIYF | TGTGCCAGCACACCCTCGACAGGGGGAAACACCATATATTTT | medium-sized | TRBV2 | 14 | TRBD1 | TRBJ1-3
CAISDRDSYEQYF | TGTGCCATCAGTGACAGGGACTCCTACGAGCAGTACTTC | once | TRBV10-3 | 13 | NA | TRBJ2-7
CASDSGGIWKTQYF | TGTGCCTCTGATTCGGGAGGGATTTGGAAGACCCAGTACTTC | NA | TRBV30 | 14 | TRBD2 | TRBJ2-5
CASSPGTSGEQYF | TGTGCCAGCTCCCCAGGGACTAGCGGGGAGCAGTACTTC | NA | TRBV18 | 13 | TRBD2 | TRBJ2-7
CASSPGVRYEQYF | TGTGCCAGCAGCCCTGGAGTAAGATACGAGCAGTACTTC | NA | TRBV9 | 13 | NA | TRBJ2-7